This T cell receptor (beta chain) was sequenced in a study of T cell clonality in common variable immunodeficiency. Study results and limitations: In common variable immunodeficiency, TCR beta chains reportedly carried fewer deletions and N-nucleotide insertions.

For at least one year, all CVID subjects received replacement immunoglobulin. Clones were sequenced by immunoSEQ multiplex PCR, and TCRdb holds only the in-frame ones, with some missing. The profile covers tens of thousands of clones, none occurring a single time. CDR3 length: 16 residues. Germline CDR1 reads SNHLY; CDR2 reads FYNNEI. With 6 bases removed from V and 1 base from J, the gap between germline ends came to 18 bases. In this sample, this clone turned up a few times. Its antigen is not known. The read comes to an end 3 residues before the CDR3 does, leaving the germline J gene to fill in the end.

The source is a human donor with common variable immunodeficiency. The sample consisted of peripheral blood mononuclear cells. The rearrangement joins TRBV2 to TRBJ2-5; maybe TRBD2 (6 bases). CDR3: CASRGRRAGIQETQYF. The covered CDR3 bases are TGTGCCAGCAGGGGTAGGCGGGCGGGGATCCAAGAGACC.